Below are 25 T cell receptor beta chains sequenced from a single sample in a study of long-term antiretroviral therapy in people with HIV. Researchers ran immunoSEQ v3.0 at survey level. Produced via immunoSEQ multiplex PCR; TCRdb's table is partial and in-frame only. This table has about 24,000 clones, 95% appearing once. Sequencing was performed on unsorted PBMCs, taken around 5.2 years after starting antiretroviral therapy. The receptors stem from a woman between 50 and 59 years old with HIV.

V gene TRBV5-4 combines with J gene TRBJ2-7; tentative D call: TRBD1 (6 bases). The CDR3 is made up of 15 amino acids. Germline V gene sequence: CDR1 SGHNT, CDR2 YYREEE (reference sequence). Trimming stripped 6 bases from V and 0 bases from J, with 16 bases between. CDR3 nucleotide sequence: TGTGCCAGCACTAAGGGACAAAGTAGCTCCTACGAGCAGTACTTC. Translation: CASTKGQSSSYEQYF.

This sequence joins TRBV27 and TRBJ1-2; a possible D gene is TRBD1 (6 bases). Germline V gives CDR1 MNHEY, CDR2 SMNVEV (reference sequence). The CDR3 contains 12 residues. V lost 9 bases and J lost 8, with 16 bases in between. CDR3 protein: CASSSGAGGYTF. The DNA of the CDR3 is TGTGCCAGTTCATCAGGGGCGGGAGGCTACACCTTC.

This chain links TRBV2 with TRBJ2-7; D may be TRBD2 (5 bases). Trimming took 6 bases from V and 5 from J, leaving 17 bases between them. This CDR3 has 14 amino acids. Germline V gene sequence: CDR1 SNHLY, CDR2 FYNNEI. DNA for the CDR3: TGTGCCAGCAGCGCTCGGACGGCCGGGGACGAGCAGTACTTC. This encodes CASSARTAGDEQYF.

V and J are TRBV7-2 and TRBJ1-5; D remains unclear. Germline CDR1 is SGHTA and CDR2 is FQGNSA. This CDR3 is 13 amino acids long. V lost 1 base and J 7 bases, leaving 8 bases between the germline ends. The CDR3 DNA reads as TGTGCCAGCAGCTTAGAAAGGGAACAGCCCCAGCATTTT. Its protein product is CASSLEREQPQHF.

The chain is built from TRBV5-5 and TRBJ2-1; TRBD2 matches at 7 bases. Germline loops: CDR1 SGHKS, CDR2 YYEKEE (reference sequence). CDR3 length: 15 residues. Unmatched junction bases numbered 7, after V lost 4 bases and J lost 3 bases. CDR3 bases: TGTGCCAGCAGCCGTACTAGCGACAACTACAATGAGCAGTTCTTC. Translated: CASSRTSDNYNEQFF.

The chain carries TRBV7-6 and TRBJ2-1, with D unresolved. Germline V gene sequence: CDR1 SGHVS, CDR2 FNYEAQ. The ends were cut back, 1 base at V and 7 bases at J, with 8 bases in the middle. The CDR3 loop spans 13 amino acids. The CDR3 nucleotides read TGTGCCAGCAGCTTAGTAGGGTTGAATGAGCAGTTCTTC. Its protein is CASSLVGLNEQFF.

DNA for the CDR3: TGTGCCAGCAGACCTTGGTCAGACACAGATACGCAGTATTTT. This translates into CASRPWSDTDTQYF. The V gene is TRBV6-5, the J gene TRBJ2-3; no clear D. Trimming stripped 6 bases from V and 2 bases from J, with 12 bases between. CDR3 size: 14 residues. Germline loops: CDR1 MNHEY, CDR2 SVGAGI.

The chain has TRBV7-2 and TRBJ2-3; D unclear. Looked up from germline, CDR1 is SGHTA and CDR2 is FQGNSA. CDR3 length equals 14 residues. Trimming removed 1 base at V and 5 bases at J, with 10 bases between. CDR3 DNA: TGTGCCAGCAGCTTAGACTCCCATAAAGATACGCAGTATTTT. It specifies CASSLDSHKDTQYF.

The gene calls are TRBV9 and TRBJ1-2; no definite D call. The CDR3 sequence is 11 residues long. V dropped 0 bases and J dropped 7 bases, with 4 bases sitting between them. Germline V gene data show CDR1 as SGDLS and CDR2 as YYNGEE. For the CDR3, the DNA is TGTGCCAGCAGCGTAGGCTTTGGCTACACCTTC. This translates into CASSVGFGYTF.

V usage is TRBV9 and J usage is TRBJ1-1; 9 bases fit TRBD1. The germline V gene encodes CDR1 SGDLS and CDR2 YYNGEE. With 4 bases clipped from V and 5 bases from J, the junction kept 21 bases outside the gene matches. There are 19 residues in the CDR3. As DNA, the CDR3 is TGTGCCAGCAGCCCCGGTTGGACAGGGGCCACAAATCGGTTAACTGAAGCTTTCTTT. Protein sequence: CASSPGWTGATNRLTEAFF. Using reference TRBV9 and TRBJ1-1 for the parts outside the CDR3, the full variable domain is DSGVTQTPKHLITATGQRVTLRCSPRSGDLSVYWYQQSLDQGLQFLIQYYNGEERAKGNILERFSAQQFPDLHSELNLSSLELGDSALYFCASSPGWTGATNRLTEAFFGQGTRLTVV.

The rearrangement links TRBV10-3 to TRBJ2-3; possibly TRBD2 for D (6 bases). This CDR3 region has 15 residues. The V and J ends lost 8 bases and 2 bases respectively, with 17 bases between them. Germline V gives CDR1 ENHRY, CDR2 SYGVKD. CDR3 DNA sequence: TGTGCCATCGGGGCCCGAGCGGGTAACACAGATACGCAGTATTTT. Encoded protein: CAIGARAGNTDTQYF.

J is TRBJ2-5 and V is TRBV6-1; possible D gene TRBD1, 5 bases. From germline, CDR1 is MNHNS and CDR2 SASEGT. The CDR3 is 18 amino acids. Deletions cut 2 bases from V and 5 bases from J, with 24 bases between. The DNA for the CDR3 is TGTGCCAGCAGTGAAAGTCTCCAGACAGTGACCTCGCGGGAGACCCAGTACTTC. Its translation: CASSESLQTVTSRETQYF.

The chain couples TRBV5-4 to TRBJ2-7; possibly TRBD2 for D (7 bases). Per germline, CDR1 SGHNT and CDR2 YYREEE (reference sequence). V was cut by 0 bases and J by 6 bases, with 13 bases left in between. The CDR3 spans 14 residues. The CDR3 loop reads CASSLARGGSEQYF. For the CDR3, the DNA is TGTGCCAGCAGCTTGGCTAGGGGGGGATCCGAGCAGTACTTC.

The rearrangement joins TRBV21-1 to TRBJ2-7; TRBD1, as called in the table, went unchecked against the DNA. TRBV21-1 is shown as a pseudogene. There are 15 residues in the CDR3. CDR3 DNA: TGTGCCAGCAGCAAAGTACCACAGGGCATCCACGAGCAGTACTTC. Translated, it gives CASSKVPQGIHEQYF.

This rearrangement joins TRBV6-1 to TRBJ2-2, with 9 bases that match TRBD2. Unmatched junction bases numbered 13, after V lost 4 bases and J lost 4 bases. The germline V gene has CDR1 MNHNS and CDR2 SASEGT. The CDR3 totals 18 residues. The chain's CDR3 is CASSAWTSVSTSTGELFF. The CDR3 coding sequence is TGTGCCAGCAGTGCCTGGACTAGCGTGTCAACCTCCACCGGGGAGCTGTTTTTT.

The V and J genes are TRBV5-1 and TRBJ1-3; no definite D call. V lost 4 bases and J 0 bases, leaving 11 bases between the germline ends. Germline V lookup: CDR1 SGHRS, CDR2 YFSETQ. This CDR3 is 15 amino acids long. For the CDR3, the DNA is TGCGCCAGCAGCAAGGATTCGGGCTCTGGAAACACCATATATTTT. The encoded protein is CASSKDSGSGNTIYF. The entire variable domain, with the rest obtained from reference TRBV5-1 and TRBJ1-3, is as follows: KAGVTQTPRYLIKTRGQQVTLSCSPISGHRSVSWYQQTPGQGLQFLFEYFSETQRNKGNFPGRFSGRQFSNSRSEMNVSTLELGDSALYLCASSKDSGSGNTIYFGEGSWLTVV.

J is TRBJ2-2 and V is TRBV19; 10 nucleotides line up with TRBD2. Trimming cost V 7 bases and J 6 bases; bases outside gene matches: 5. Germline V lookup: CDR1 LNHDA, CDR2 SQIVND (reference sequence). The CDR3 runs to 14 residues. Here the CDR3 DNA reads TGTGCCAGTAATGGAGCGGGAGGGCCCGGGGAGCTGTTTTTT. This gives the protein CASNGAGGPGELFF.

The chain carries TRBV13 and TRBJ2-1, with D possibly being TRBD1 (5 bases). The CDR3 extends over 17 amino acids. The germline V gene encodes CDR1 PRHDT and CDR2 FYEKMQ (reference sequence). Trimming took off 0 bases at V and 10 bases at J, with 22 bases between the two ends. Here the CDR3 DNA reads TGTGCCAGCAGCTTAGGCAAAATGGCTGGAGCCCAGGGCGAGCAGTTCTTC. Its translation: CASSLGKMAGAQGEQFF. The entire variable domain, with the rest obtained from reference TRBV13 and TRBJ2-1, is as follows: AAGVIQSPRHLIKEKRETATLKCYPIPRHDTVYWYQQGPGQDPQFLISFYEKMQSDKGSIPDRFSAQQFSDYHSELNMSSLELGDSALYFCASSLGKMAGAQGEQFFGPGTRLTVL.

The chain joins TRBV10-3 to TRBJ1-5; D gene ambiguous. The V end lost 4 bases, the J end lost 4 bases, and 8 bases lay between the germline ends. Germline V gene lookup returns CDR1 ENHRY and CDR2 SYGVKD. This CDR3 spans 13 amino acids. CDR3 in DNA: TGTGCCATCAGTGCCGACTCTAATCAGCCCCAGCATTTT. Protein sequence: CAISADSNQPQHF.

V is TRBV28 and J is TRBJ2-7; either TRBD1 or TRBD2 may supply D (5 bases each). The CDR3 runs to 13 residues. CDR1 MDHEN and CDR2 SYDVKM come from the germline V gene. Trimming left V 3 bases short and J 0 bases short, with 6 bases between. CDR3 residues: CASSFGTSYEQYF. The DNA for the CDR3 is TGTGCCAGCAGTTTTGGGACCTCCTACGAGCAGTACTTC.

This clone was seen only once. This chain connects TRBV6-5 to TRBJ2-7, with 11 bases that match TRBD1. The CDR3 extends over 15 amino acids. CDR1 is MNHEY and CDR2 is SVGAGI in the germline V gene. The V and J ends lost 5 bases and 1 base, in that order; junction bases with no gene match: 4. The CDR3 reads CASSLGTGGSYEQYF. In nucleotides, the CDR3 is TGTGCCAGCAGTCTCGGGACAGGGGGTTCCTACGAGCAGTACTTC.

This chain links TRBV7-9 with TRBJ1-1; D is possibly TRBD1 (6 bases). The germline V gene has CDR1 SEHNR and CDR2 FQNEAQ (reference sequence). V lost 4 bases to trimming and J lost 5 bases, with 14 bases between them. This CDR3 has 14 amino acids. CDR3 amino acids: CASSSTGKGTEAFF. The CDR3 coding sequence is TGTGCCAGCAGCTCTACAGGGAAGGGGACTGAAGCTTTCTTT.

This chain joins TRBV6-6 and TRBJ2-3; D remains unclear. CDR1 MNHNY and CDR2 SVGAGI come from the germline V gene (reference sequence). This CDR3 spans 14 amino acids. V was cut by 4 bases and J by 2 bases, with 10 bases left in between. The CDR3 loop is CASSFLEPTDTQYF. CDR3 nucleotide sequence: TGTGCCAGCAGTTTTTTGGAACCCACAGATACGCAGTATTTT.

The V call is TRBV19, the J call TRBJ1-5, with D maybe TRBD1 (5 bases). Trimming shortened V by 7 bases and J by 4 bases, and 8 bases separated the two germline ends. Per germline, CDR1 LNHDA and CDR2 SQIVND (reference sequence). The CDR3 covers 12 residues. The CDR3 coding sequence is TGTGCCAGTAAGTCAGGGAATCAGCCCCAGCATTTT. Translated, it gives CASKSGNQPQHF.

V and J are TRBV9 and TRBJ2-3; 9 nucleotides agree with TRBD2. The CDR3 consists of 16 residues. Looked up from germline, CDR1 is SGDLS and CDR2 is YYNGEE. The junction had 7 bases not matched to a gene; V was cut back by 0 bases and J by 5 bases. The CDR3 loop is CASSVVASGMGDTQYF. The DNA for the CDR3 is TGTGCCAGCAGCGTAGTAGCTAGCGGGATGGGAGATACGCAGTATTTT.